Below, one TCR beta chain is given with its context. The target antigen is unknown. The J segment lost 4 bases and the V segment lost 4 bases, leaving 6 bases of the junction unmatched. Germline CDR1 and CDR2: SGHVS and FNYEAQ. The CDR3 spans 14 residues. TCRdb re-analysed the reads in MiXCR, keeping a single row per CDR3 protein. This sample has roughly 220,000 distinct CDR3 sequences, with around 35% found just once. The data stem from a study of T cell repertoires in cytomegalovirus infection. Study information: Use of recently identified HLA-C-restricted and well-studied HLA-B-restricted CMV epitopes was part of the study. CMV infection together with matching HLA type was indicated by public TCR beta signatures.

This clonotype was sampled from a human donor in good health (CMV status not recorded). Some clones in this sample may be carry-over from other donors' samples. This specimen was CD8+ T cells from cultured PBMCs, taken from culture after CMV antigen stimulation. The rearrangement uses TRBV7-6 and TRBJ2-5, with TRBD1 identical over 7 bases. CDR3 sequence (DNA): TGTGCCAGCAGCTCGACAGGGTGGGGAGAGACCCAGTACTTC. This codes for CASSSTGWGETQYF.